The clone carrying this TCR beta chain occurred many times. Its matching antigen is unknown. A J-beta primer mix and a sample-barcoded 5' primer were used in a second PCR of about 7 to 12 cycles. TCRdb re-derived calls from the 5' RACE reads in MiXCR, one entry per CDR3 protein. This sample has 1,800,000 or so distinct CDR3 sequences; more than 35% occur once, and the top ten carry 20% to 25%. This entry is derived from a study of blood T cells in healthy people across ages. Overall study: Template-switching capture recovered about one barcoded beta molecule per two T cells.

Trimming removed 4 bases from V and 5 bases from J; junction bases left unmatched: 2. CDR3 size: 12 residues. CDR1 and CDR2 (germline): DFQATT, SNEGSKA (reference sequence). Study conclusions and caveats: TCR beta diversity was tightly associated with the proportion of naive T cells. There was no known CMV status for donors, so expanded clonotype changes were possibly confounded.

The receptor's source is a human donor in good health. The sample taken for sequencing was blood. The gene calls are TRBV20-1 and TRBJ2-5, with 9 bases aligning to TRBD1. The CDR3 is CSAIGQGETQYF. The CDR3 DNA sequence: TGCAGTGCTATAGGACAGGGGGAGACCCAGTACTTC.